These 27 T cell receptor beta chains were all obtained from the same sample, sequenced in a study of blood T cell repertoires in COVID-19. Only in-frame clones appear in the TCRdb table, and some are missing; sequencing was by immunoSEQ multiplex PCR. The sample holds fewer than 200,000 clones, approximately 89% seen once. The sequenced sample consisted of peripheral blood. The receptors here all came from a woman aged 60 to 75 with acute or convalescent COVID-19.

The chain links TRBV6-5 to TRBJ2-7; maybe TRBD2 (7 bases). CDR1 is MNHEY, CDR2 SVGAGI, per germline. The V and J ends lost 8 bases and 7 bases respectively, with 18 bases between them. This CDR3 spans 13 amino acids. The CDR3 sequence is CASGRGRGAEQYV. The CDR3 region has the DNA TGTGCCAGCGGCCGTGGCCGGGGGGCGGAGCAGTACGTC.

The chain couples TRBV3-1 (or the pseudogene TRBV3-2) to TRBJ2-7; TRBD2 matches at 8 bases. The junction had 1 base not matched to a gene; V was cut back by 3 bases and J by 6 bases. Germline lookup yields CDR1 LGHDT and CDR2 YNNKEL (reference sequence). The CDR3 is made up of 12 amino acids. CDR3: CASSHGGGEQYF. The CDR3 bases are TGTGCCAGCAGCCACGGGGGGGGCGAGCAGTACTTC.

The rearrangement uses TRBV19 and TRBJ2-2; 10 bases are shared with TRBD1. This CDR3 is built from 14 residues. Germline CDR1 is LNHDA and CDR2 is SQIVND (reference sequence). Trimming removed 8 bases from V and 0 bases from J; junction bases left unmatched: 0. The CDR3 reads CASGTGANTGELFF. The CDR3, as DNA: TGTGCCAGTGGGACAGGGGCGAACACCGGGGAGCTGTTTTTT.

The V call is TRBV7-9, the J call TRBJ2-5; TRBD2 aligns across 7 bases. Germline-derived CDR1 and CDR2 are SEHNR and FQNEAQ (reference sequence). The CDR3 is 16 amino acids. J gave up 5 bases and V 0 bases, and 9 bases lay outside the gene matches. CDR3 sequence: CASSLASGGGRETQYF. Written as DNA, the CDR3 is TGTGCCAGCAGCTTAGCGTCCGGGGGAGGGCGGGAGACCCAGTACTTC.

CDR3 in DNA: TGTGCCAGCAGTTCTTATACAGGGAACTATGGCTACACCTTC. It translates to CASSSYTGNYGYTF. The genes are TRBV6-5 and TRBJ1-2, with a weak D call TRBD1 (6 bases). V lost 4 bases and J lost 2, with 11 bases in between. The CDR3 loop spans 14 amino acids. Per the germline V gene, CDR1 is MNHEY and CDR2 is SVGAGI.

The V call is TRBV5-1, the J call TRBJ2-7; 7 bases align to TRBD1. The trim removed 0 bases at V and 1 base at J, leaving 4 bases unmatched. The germline CDR1 and CDR2 sequences are SGHRS and YFSETQ. The CDR3 totals 15 residues. This chain's CDR3 is CASSLDRGNSYEQYF. Written as DNA, the CDR3 is TGCGCCAGCAGCTTGGACAGGGGAAATTCCTACGAGCAGTACTTC.

The gene calls are TRBV18 and TRBJ2-7, with 9 bases aligning to TRBD1. CDR3 length: 14 residues. Per the germline V gene, CDR1 is KGHSH and CDR2 is LQKENI. The J segment lost 3 bases and the V segment lost 3 bases, leaving 3 bases of the junction unmatched. CDR3 sequence reads: CASSPGQGNYEQYV. Written as DNA, the CDR3 is TGTGCCAGCTCACCCGGACAGGGGAACTACGAGCAGTACGTC.

This sequence joins TRBV2 and TRBJ1-1; 8 bases align to TRBD1. Germline loops: CDR1 SNHLY, CDR2 FYNNEI. The CDR3 contains 13 residues. The V gene end was trimmed by 4 bases and the J gene end by 5 bases; junction bases not matched to a gene: 3. As DNA, the CDR3 is TGTGCCAGCAGTGGTCACAGGGGGACTGAAGCTTTCTTT. This translates into CASSGHRGTEAFF. Together with reference TRBV2 and TRBJ1-1, the CDR3 gives the full variable domain: EPEVTQTPSHQVTQMGQEVILRCVPISNHLYFYWYRQILGQKVEFLVSFYNNEISEKSEIFDDQFSVERPDGSNFTLKIRSTKLEDSAMYFCASSGHRGTEAFFGQGTRLTVV.

The chain is built from TRBV6-6 and TRBJ2-1, with 8 bases aligning to TRBD2. This CDR3 has 12 amino acids. Germline V gene sequence: CDR1 MNHNY, CDR2 SVGAGI (reference sequence). Trimming took 9 bases from V and 9 from J; bases not matched to a gene: 7. CDR3 sequence (DNA): TGTGCCAGTATAGCGGGGAGGAGTGAGCAGTTCTTC. Its translation is CASIAGRSEQFF.

The chain has TRBV19 and TRBJ2-5; D perhaps matches TRBD2 (5 bases). CDR3 length: 13 residues. Germline values: CDR1 LNHDA, CDR2 SQIVND (reference sequence). V lost 6 bases to trimming and J lost 2 bases, with 10 bases between them. CDR3 sequence (DNA): TGTGCCAGTAGGCTATCGGGGCAAGAGACCCAGTACTTC. It is translated as CASRLSGQETQYF.

The V call is TRBV19, the J call TRBJ2-1; D is perhaps TRBD1 (6 bases). The CDR3 extends over 10 amino acids. Germline values: CDR1 LNHDA, CDR2 SQIVND (reference sequence). V was trimmed by 8 bases and J by 8 bases, leaving 7 bases between them. The DNA of the CDR3 is TGTGCCAGTGAGGGGGATGAGCAGTTCTTC. This codes for CASEGDEQFF.

The rearrangement links TRBV5-8 to TRBJ2-5; 7 nucleotides align to TRBD1. Trimming at V came to 0 bases and at J to 4 bases, leaving 3 bases not matched to a gene. This CDR3 contains 14 residues. Germline V gene data show CDR1 as SGHTS and CDR2 as YDEGEE. DNA of the CDR3: TGTGCCAGCAGCTTGGTATCAGGGGGAGAGACCCAGTACTTC. Translated, it gives CASSLVSGGETQYF.

The chain carries TRBV9 and TRBJ1-4; tentatively, D is TRBD1 (5 bases). Germline lookup yields CDR1 SGDLS and CDR2 YYNGEE. V dropped 0 bases and J dropped 5 bases, with 11 bases sitting between them. This CDR3 comprises 15 residues. The CDR3 sequence is CASSVEGRANEKLFF. In nucleotides, the CDR3 is TGTGCCAGCAGCGTAGAGGGCAGGGCGAATGAAAAACTGTTTTTT.

The genes are TRBV5-1 and TRBJ2-6, with D unresolved. CDR3 length: 15 residues. V was clipped by 4 bases and J by 0 bases, with 8 bases between them. The germline V gene encodes CDR1 SGHRS and CDR2 YFSETQ. The CDR3 sequence is CASSPFSSGANVLTF. The DNA for the CDR3 is TGCGCCAGCAGCCCGTTTAGCTCTGGGGCCAACGTCCTGACTTTC.

The chain couples TRBV28 to TRBJ1-2; unclear D gene. This CDR3 has 13 amino acids. V lost 7 bases, J lost 2 bases, and 11 bases lay in between. Germline lookup yields CDR1 MDHEN and CDR2 SYDVKM. The CDR3 loop is CASMQMSNYGYTF. In DNA form, the CDR3 reads TGTGCCAGCATGCAAATGAGCAACTATGGCTACACCTTC.

In DNA form, the CDR3 reads TGTGCCAGCAGCGTGGGGACAGGGGATGAAAAACTGTTTTTT. Amino acids: CASSVGTGDEKLFF. The chain couples TRBV9 to TRBJ1-4, with TRBD1 identical over 10 bases. Per germline, CDR1 SGDLS and CDR2 YYNGEE. Trimming removed 2 bases from V and 6 bases from J; junction bases left unmatched: 1. There are 14 residues in the CDR3.

This clone has just one count. This chain joins TRBV5-1 and TRBJ1-3; D remains ambiguous. The CDR3 has 15 amino acids. Germline CDR1 is SGHRS and CDR2 is YFSETQ. Trimming took 4 bases from V and 4 from J, leaving 15 bases between them. The CDR3 region is CASSQDGNRGNTIYF. CDR3 nucleotides: TGCGCCAGCAGCCAGGACGGGAATAGGGGAAACACCATATATTTT.

This clone was picked up one time. This chain links TRBV4-1 with TRBJ1-1, with D maybe TRBD1 (6 bases). Germline CDR1 and CDR2: MGHRA and YSYEKL. The germline V and J ends were trimmed by 1 base and 3 bases, with 12 bases remaining between them. CDR3 size: 15 residues. As DNA, the CDR3 is TGCGCCAGCAGCCAAGGCGGCAACAGGGACACTGAAGCTTTCTTT. Residues: CASSQGGNRDTEAFF.

The chain carries TRBV3-1 (or the pseudogene TRBV3-2) and TRBJ2-7, with D uncertain. Trimming shortened V by 3 bases and J by 2 bases, and 11 bases separated the two germline ends. Germline CDR1 is LGHDT and CDR2 is YNNKEL (reference sequence). The CDR3 covers 14 residues. Written as DNA, the CDR3 is TGTGCCAGCAGCCATACCCTAGAGACCTACGAGCAGTACTTC. As protein: CASSHTLETYEQYF.

Many counts were recorded for this clone. This chain uses TRBV2 with TRBJ2-1, with 10 bases aligning to TRBD2. Trimming cost V 3 bases and J 8 bases; bases outside gene matches: 16. Germline values: CDR1 SNHLY, CDR2 FYNNEI. This CDR3 region has 18 residues. CDR3 residues: CASSDQGRTSGGSDEQFF. The CDR3, as DNA: TGTGCCAGCAGTGATCAGGGCCGGACTAGCGGAGGGAGCGATGAGCAGTTCTTC.

The chain couples TRBV3-1 (or the pseudogene TRBV3-2) to TRBJ1-5, with 7 bases that match TRBD1. The CDR3 covers 15 residues. Trimming cost V 0 bases and J 7 bases; bases outside gene matches: 6. The germline V gene has CDR1 LGHDT and CDR2 YNNKEL (reference sequence). CDR3 sequence reads: CASSQDPRGDQPQHF. DNA of the CDR3: TGTGCCAGCAGCCAAGACCCCAGGGGGGACCAGCCCCAGCATTTT.

Comments on this clone: The same CDR3 arises from other DNA sequences in this sample as well. The chain employs TRBV6-5 and TRBJ1-3; D is ambiguous. The CDR3 length is 11 residues. The ends were cut back, 8 bases at V and 4 bases at J, with 6 bases in the middle. Germline V gene lookup returns CDR1 MNHEY and CDR2 SVGAGI. The CDR3 nucleotides are TGTGCCAGCTCCCAGGGAAACACCATATATTTT. Protein sequence: CASSQGNTIYF.

J is TRBJ2-2 and V is TRBV2; 12 positions match TRBD2. Germline V gene lookup returns CDR1 SNHLY and CDR2 FYNNEI. Trimming took 7 bases from V and 6 from J; bases not matched to a gene: 6. The CDR3 totals 15 residues. The CDR3 loop reads CASTGLAGNSGELFF. The CDR3 DNA is TGTGCCAGCACTGGACTAGCGGGAAACTCCGGGGAGCTGTTTTTT.

The gene calls are TRBV2 and TRBJ2-1; D gene unclear. CDR3 size: 11 residues. Trimming stripped 2 bases from V and 8 bases from J, with 4 bases between. Germline CDR1 and CDR2: SNHLY and FYNNEI. The CDR3 is CASSEPYEQFF. The CDR3 DNA reads TGTGCCAGCAGTGAACCTTATGAGCAGTTCTTC.

The rearrangement joins TRBV18 to TRBJ1-1, with D perhaps TRBD1 (5 bases). CDR3 size: 12 residues. Per germline, CDR1 KGHSH and CDR2 LQKENI. V was clipped by 6 bases and J by 7 bases, with 12 bases between them. The CDR3 loop reads CASSPTRGEAFF. CDR3 coding DNA: TGTGCCAGCTCTCCGACTAGGGGTGAAGCTTTCTTT.

This chain links TRBV19 with TRBJ2-7, with 8 bases fitting TRBD1. This CDR3 is built from 16 residues. Germline CDR1 is LNHDA and CDR2 is SQIVND (reference sequence). V lost 4 bases, J lost 1 base, and 9 bases stayed unmatched. For the CDR3, the DNA is TGTGCCAGTAGTAAAGGACAGGGCGAATTATCCTACGAGCAGTACTTC. This translates into CASSKGQGELSYEQYF.

The chain recombines TRBV9 with TRBJ1-3; TRBD1 matches at 7 bases. Germline V CDR1 and CDR2: SGDLS, YYNGEE. J gave up 9 bases and V 0 bases, and 3 bases lay outside the gene matches. This CDR3 region has 13 residues. The DNA for the CDR3 is TGTGCCAGCAGCGTAGGTCAGGGGGGCACCATATATTTT. Its protein product is CASSVGQGGTIYF.